The 8 T cell receptor beta chains in this list originate from one sample, sequenced in a study of T cell changes during pregnancy in multiple sclerosis (dated by TCRdb to between 2019 and 2020). The library was generated by the immunoSEQ multiplex PCR assay. TCRdb stores this immuneACCESS table with in-frame sequences only. Part of the clones is absent; in the studies checked, under half of the shortfall reflects unresolved V genes, and no reason is known for the rest. In all, the sample holds some 97,000 clones, and about 92% of those were seen once. Approximately 2% of the sample lies in the top ten. Source: peripheral blood, taken after pregnancy. Source of these receptors: a female donor with multiple sclerosis, enrolled in a pregnancy study.

The chain carries TRBV29-1 and TRBJ2-2; 10 bases are a match to TRBD2. Per germline, CDR1 SQVTM and CDR2 ANQGSEA. V shed 5 bases and J 5 bases; nucleotides not matched to a gene: 8. The CDR3 loop spans 15 amino acids. The CDR3, as DNA: TGCAGCGTTCGCAGCGGGGGGGCTTGGACCGGGGAGCTGTTTTTT. This encodes CSVRSGGAWTGELFF.

The rearrangement links TRBV27 to TRBJ1-5; D is undetermined. Trimming took off 2 bases at V and 3 bases at J, with 8 bases between the two ends. CDR3 length equals 14 residues. Germline assignment: CDR1 MNHEY and CDR2 SMNVEV (reference sequence). The CDR3 spells CASSLRGANQPQHF. The CDR3 DNA is TGTGCCAGCAGTTTACGGGGAGCCAATCAGCCCCAGCATTTT.

V usage is TRBV30 and J usage is TRBJ1-1, with unresolved D. Germline loops: CDR1 GTSNPN, CDR2 SVGIG (reference sequence). The ends were cut back, 0 bases at V and 3 bases at J, with 14 bases in the middle. The CDR3 sequence is 15 residues long. In DNA, the CDR3 is TGTGCCTGGAGTGTAAGTTCCATACTTTACACTGAAGCTTTCTTT. Encoded protein: CAWSVSSILYTEAFF. The full variable domain, with the rest looked up from reference TRBV30 and TRBJ1-1, is SQTIHQWPATLVQPVGSPLSLECTVEGTSNPNLYWYRQAAGRGLQLLFYSVGIGQISSEVPQNLSASRPQDRQFILSSKKLLLSDSGFYLCAWSVSSILYTEAFFGQGTRLTVV.

This sequence joins TRBV10-3 and TRBJ2-7, with 9 bases matching TRBD2. After removal of 8 bases from V and 1 base from J, the junction contained 9 bases not matched to a gene. The CDR3 is 15 residues long. CDR1 is ENHRY, CDR2 SYGVKD, per germline. The CDR3 sequence: CAISAIAGASYEQYF. Written as DNA, the CDR3 is TGTGCCATCTCCGCTATAGCGGGGGCATCCTACGAGCAGTACTTC.

The J gene is TRBJ2-7, the V gene TRBV6-1, with 10 bases fitting TRBD2. The length of the CDR3 is 13 residues. With V trimmed by 7 bases and J by 4 bases, 4 bases remained unmatched. Germline V lookup: CDR1 MNHNS, CDR2 SASEGT. CDR3 nucleotide sequence: TGTGCCAGCACCCTAGCGGGAGTATACGAGCAGTACTTC. It codes for CASTLAGVYEQYF.

The chain has TRBV27 and TRBJ2-7; 13 positions agree with TRBD2. Germline CDR1 MNHEY, CDR2 SMNVEV (reference sequence). This CDR3 has 15 amino acids. Trimming took 5 bases from V and 4 from J; bases not matched to a gene: 5. The CDR3 DNA follows: TGTGCCAGCAGTAAGACTAGCGGGAGGCCTTACGAGCAGTACTTC. Amino acid sequence: CASSKTSGRPYEQYF.

The chain carries TRBV5-8 and TRBJ1-2; 8 bases line up with TRBD1. CDR1 and CDR2 from the germline V gene are SGHTS and YDEGEE. The CDR3 has 16 residues. The V segment lost 2 bases and the J segment 5 bases; nucleotides outside the gene matches: 11. The CDR3 nucleotides read TGTGCCAGCAGCTTAGATATAACAGGGGGTCGGTATGGCTACACCTTC. Protein: CASSLDITGGRYGYTF. The whole variable domain, remainder taken from reference TRBV5-8 and TRBJ1-2, is EAGVTQSPTHLIKTRGQQATLRCSPISGHTSVYWYQQALGLGLQFLLWYDEGEERNRGNFPPRFSGRQFPNYSSELNVNALELEDSALYLCASSLDITGGRYGYTFGSGTRLTVV.

The chain uses TRBV28 and TRBJ2-3; the match to TRBD2 covers 8 bases. The V gene's germline CDR1 is MDHEN and CDR2 SYDVKM. V shed 6 bases and J 0 bases; nucleotides not matched to a gene: 8. The CDR3 sequence is 16 residues long. The CDR3 protein is CASRTRLAPSTDTQYF. CDR3 bases: TGTGCCAGCAGAACCAGACTAGCGCCTAGCACAGATACGCAGTATTTT.